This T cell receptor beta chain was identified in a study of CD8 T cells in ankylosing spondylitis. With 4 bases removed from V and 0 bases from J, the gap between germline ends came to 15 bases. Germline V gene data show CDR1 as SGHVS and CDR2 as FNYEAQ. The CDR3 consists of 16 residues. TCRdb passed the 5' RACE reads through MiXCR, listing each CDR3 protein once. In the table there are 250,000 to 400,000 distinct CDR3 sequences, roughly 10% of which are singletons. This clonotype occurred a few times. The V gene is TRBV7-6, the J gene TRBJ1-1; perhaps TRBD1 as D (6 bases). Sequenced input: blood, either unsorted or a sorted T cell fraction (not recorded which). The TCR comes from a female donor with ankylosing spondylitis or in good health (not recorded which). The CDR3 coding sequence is TGTGCCAGCAGCTGGAGGTCAGGGGCGATGAACACTGAAGCTTTCTTT. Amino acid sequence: CASSWRSGAMNTEAFF.